The 20 T cell receptor beta chains below were found in one sample sequenced in a study of T cells in Graves' hyperthyroidism and ophthalmopathy. Researchers amplified the TCR beta CDR3 regions from RNA transcripts. A set of HTBI primers served as the primers for a first-round RT-PCR of the TCR CDR3. TCRdb used MiXCR to reprocess the multiplex PCR reads, holding one entry per CDR3 protein. This sample has hundreds of thousands of distinct CDR3 sequences, with roughly 17% found just once. Sequences were obtained from blood. These receptors came from a woman aged 25-40 years with Graves' hyperthyroidism.

At least ten counts were recorded for this clonotype. The chain carries TRBV28 and TRBJ2-7; D perhaps matches TRBD2 (5 bases). Germline V gene data show CDR1 as MDHEN and CDR2 as SYDVKM. The CDR3 length is 14 residues. Trimming left V 2 bases short and J 3 bases short, with 11 bases between. The CDR3 reads CASSLRLLFYEQYF. The CDR3 DNA sequence: TGTGCCAGCAGTTTACGACTACTCTTCTACGAGCAGTACTTC. Full variable domain (outside the CDR3, taken from reference TRBV28 and TRBJ2-7): DVKVTQSSRYLVKRTGEKVFLECVQDMDHENMFWYRQDPGLGLRLIYFSYDVKMKEKGDIPEGYSVSREKKERFSLILESASTNQTSMYLCASSLRLLFYEQYFGPGTRLTVT.

This clonotype came up many times. The rearrangement links TRBV20-1 to TRBJ2-1, with 9 positions matching TRBD2. Looked up from germline, CDR1 is DFQATT and CDR2 is SNEGSKA (reference sequence). The ends lost 5 bases at V and 0 bases at J; junction bases unmatched: 5. The CDR3 covers 15 residues. In nucleotides, the CDR3 is TGCAGTGCTCCTAGCGGGGTTAGCTCCTACAATGAGCAGTTCTTC. This translates into CSAPSGVSSYNEQFF.

Concerning this clonotype itself: A read error may be the cause here, since a much bigger clone is one base away. The chain is built from TRBV6-2 or TRBV6-3 and TRBJ2-3; TRBD2 agrees at 10 bases. Looked up from germline, CDR1 is MNHEY and CDR2 is SVGEGT. J gave up 8 bases and V 7 bases, and 15 bases lay outside the gene matches. This CDR3 spans 16 amino acids. Here the CDR3 reads CASKGTSEGFGGTQYF. In DNA, the CDR3 is TGTGCCAGCAAGGGGACTAGCGAAGGGTTCGGTGGTACGCAGTATTTT.

This clonotype came up many times. The CDR3 is CASSFGPSGMREQYF. The CDR3, as DNA: TGTGCCAGCAGCTTCGGGCCTAGCGGGATGAGAGAGCAGTACTTC. V gene TRBV7-2 combines with J gene TRBJ2-7, with TRBD2 matching over 9 bases. Per the germline V gene, CDR1 is SGHTA and CDR2 is FQGNSA. Trimming removed 3 bases from V and 7 bases from J; junction bases left unmatched: 10. CDR3 length equals 15 residues. Full variable domain (outside the CDR3, taken from reference TRBV7-2 and TRBJ2-7): GAGVSQSPSNKVTEKGKDVELRCDPISGHTALYWYRQSLGQGLEFLIYFQGNSAPDKSGLPSDRFSAERTGGSVSTLTIQRTQQEDSAVYLCASSFGPSGMREQYFGPGTRLTVT.

This clonotype appeared a single time. This chain links TRBV27 with TRBJ1-2, with TRBD1 as a possible D gene (5 bases). The CDR3 is 15 amino acids. CDR1 and CDR2 (germline): MNHEY, SMNVEV (reference sequence). With 2 bases removed from V and 0 bases from J, the gap between germline ends came to 10 bases. CDR3 loop: CASSLVGGANYGYTF. The CDR3 DNA reads as TGTGCCAGCAGTTTAGTTGGAGGGGCTAACTATGGCTACACCTTC.

This clonotype was seen a few times. The rearrangement uses TRBV5-4 and TRBJ2-7; D is perhaps TRBD1 or TRBD2 (5 bases each). The CDR3 extends over 15 amino acids. CDR1 is SGHNT and CDR2 is YYREEE in the germline V gene (reference sequence). With 0 bases removed from V and 0 bases from J, the gap between germline ends came to 10 bases. This CDR3 reads CASSLEWGSSYEQYF. The DNA of the CDR3 is TGTGCCAGCAGCTTGGAGTGGGGGTCCTCCTACGAGCAGTACTTC.

The sample holds many counts of this clonotype. The rearrangement joins TRBV7-3 to TRBJ2-3; D remains ambiguous. The germline gives CDR1 SGHTA, CDR2 FQGTGA. The V end was cut by 1 base, the J end by 3 bases, with 8 bases between. CDR3 length: 14 residues. The CDR3 DNA reads as TGTGCCAGCAGCTTAAACGAGCAGACAGATACGCAGTATTTT. This gives the protein CASSLNEQTDTQYF.

This clonotype was counted at least ten times. The chain combines TRBV28 with TRBJ2-7; possibly TRBD1 for D (6 bases). Trimming removed 8 bases from V and 4 bases from J, with 12 bases in between. This CDR3 contains 12 residues. Per germline, CDR1 MDHEN and CDR2 SYDVKM. CDR3 coding DNA: TGTGCCAGCCGAACGCAGGGGTACGAGCAGTACTTC. Translating gives CASRTQGYEQYF.

This clonotype showed up many times. The chain links TRBV24-1 to TRBJ2-1; 10 bases match TRBD2. This CDR3 is built from 14 residues. Germline trimming cut 5 bases from V and 7 bases from J; bases unmatched to any gene: 4. CDR1 and CDR2 from the germline V gene are KGHDR and SFDVKD. CDR3 protein: CATSAGTSVNEQFF. The DNA for the CDR3 is TGTGCCACCAGTGCTGGGACTAGCGTTAATGAGCAGTTCTTC.

The rearrangement links TRBV3-2 to TRBJ1-5; TRBD1, the table's D call, lacks a check against the DNA. TRBV3-2 corresponds to a pseudogene. This CDR3 has 16 residues. The CDR3 coding sequence is TGTGCCAGCAGCCAGAAAGGGGGGTCGGGCAATCAGCCCCAGCATTTT. This encodes CASSQKGGSGNQPQHF.

This clonotype was seen many times. This chain connects TRBV20-1 to TRBJ2-5, with D maybe TRBD2 (6 bases). Trimming pared 0 bases from V and 5 bases from J, leaving 13 bases between. Germline CDR1 reads DFQATT; CDR2 reads SNEGSKA (reference sequence). The CDR3 spans 14 residues. CDR3 in amino acids: CSARDPEGRETQYF. CDR3 in DNA: TGCAGTGCTAGAGATCCGGAGGGCCGGGAGACCCAGTACTTC.

The chain employs TRBV7-3 and TRBJ2-1; D gene uncertain. Trimming stripped 5 bases from V and 8 bases from J, with 10 bases between. Germline CDR1 is SGHTA and CDR2 is FQGTGA. This CDR3 has 12 residues. CDR3 bases: TGTGCCAGCAGCCCATGGGGTGATGAGCAGTTCTTC. The encoded protein is CASSPWGDEQFF.

In this sample, this clonotype turned up a few times. The chain uses TRBV10-1 and TRBJ2-5, with 12 bases that match TRBD2. The V and J ends lost 0 bases and 5 bases, in that order; junction bases with no gene match: 13. The germline gives CDR1 WNHNN, CDR2 SYGVQD (reference sequence). The CDR3 spans 19 residues. CDR3 nucleotides: TGCGCCAGCAGTGAGTCGAACCCCCGGCTAGCGGGAGGGCCGGAGACCCAGTACTTC. Translated: CASSESNPRLAGGPETQYF.

In this sample, this clonotype turned up many times. This rearrangement joins TRBV2 to TRBJ2-1; tentative D call: TRBD1 (6 bases). Trimming left V 7 bases short and J 4 bases short, with 17 bases between. CDR1 is SNHLY, CDR2 FYNNEI, per germline. This CDR3 comprises 15 residues. Here the CDR3 reads CASIRSRGGYNEQFF. CDR3 DNA sequence: TGTGCCAGCATACGGTCCCGAGGGGGTTACAATGAGCAGTTCTTC.

This clonotype was seen ten or more times. V gene TRBV20-1 combines with J gene TRBJ1-1; D is unclear. Germline V gene data show CDR1 as DFQATT and CDR2 as SNEGSKA (reference sequence). The V end lost 3 bases, the J end lost 5 bases, and 10 bases lay between the germline ends. This CDR3 is 12 amino acids long. CDR3 region: CSARRVETEAFF. The CDR3 DNA is TGCAGTGCTAGGAGGGTGGAGACTGAAGCTTTCTTT.

The chain carries TRBV6-2 or TRBV6-3 and TRBJ2-1; possibly TRBD1 for D (6 bases). Germline V gene sequence: CDR1 MNHEY, CDR2 SVGEGT. This CDR3 spans 14 amino acids. V lost 7 bases and J 5 bases, leaving 15 bases between the germline ends. This CDR3 reads CASIGTNAHNEQFF. In DNA form, the CDR3 reads TGTGCCAGCATCGGGACAAATGCACACAATGAGCAGTTCTTC.

This clonotype came up many times. The chain recombines TRBV2 with TRBJ1-1, with D tentatively TRBD1 (6 bases). CDR1 and CDR2 (germline): SNHLY, FYNNEI. V was shortened by 6 bases and J by 2 bases, with 10 bases between the two germline ends. This CDR3 contains 13 residues. The CDR3 spells CASRWTENTEAFF. DNA for the CDR3: TGTGCCAGCAGATGGACAGAAAACACTGAAGCTTTCTTT.

Many counts were recorded for this clonotype. This chain joins TRBV6-1 and TRBJ2-5; 10 nucleotides match TRBD1. Germline V gene sequence: CDR1 MNHNS, CDR2 SASEGT. The CDR3 is 14 residues long. J gave up 5 bases and V 5 bases, and 5 bases lay outside the gene matches. CDR3 coding DNA: TGTGCCAGCAGTCCGGGACAGGGGTCCGAGACCCAGTACTTC. Amino acids: CASSPGQGSETQYF.

The rearrangement uses TRBV19 and TRBJ2-7; D not resolved. From germline, CDR1 is LNHDA and CDR2 SQIVND (reference sequence). Trimming removed 1 base at V and 3 bases at J, with 7 bases between. The CDR3 is 13 residues long. The CDR3 loop is CASSIGGNYEQYF. The CDR3 nucleotides are TGTGCCAGTAGTATAGGCGGCAACTACGAGCAGTACTTC. Full variable domain (rest looked up from reference TRBV19 and TRBJ2-7): DGGITQSPKYLFRKEGQNVTLSCEQNLNHDAMYWYRQDPGQGLRLIYYSQIVNDFQKGDIAEGYSVSREKKESFPLTVTSAQKNPTAFYLCASSIGGNYEQYFGPGTRLTVT.

This clonotype was seen many times. The chain couples TRBV29-1 to TRBJ2-1; the D gene is possibly TRBD2 (5 bases). The ends were cut back, 4 bases at V and 1 base at J, with 14 bases in the middle. This CDR3 comprises 15 residues. Germline V CDR1 and CDR2: SQVTM, ANQGSEA. The CDR3 loop is CSVVPFRESYNEQFF. The CDR3 DNA reads TGCAGCGTTGTACCCTTCCGGGAATCCTACAATGAGCAGTTCTTC.